The 17 T cell receptor beta chains below all came from one sample that was sequenced in a study of cytomegalovirus exposure and HLA in healthy donors. Vbeta (60) and Jbeta (13) primers were used in the PCR. Method: immunoSEQ multiplex PCR; TCRdb's copy keeps in-frame clones and lacks some. The data contain 120,000 or so clones, 75% to 85% of them singletons. Sequenced: PBMCs. The receptors here all came from a young man in good health and CMV-seropositive.

The rearrangement links TRBV6-6 to TRBJ1-2; D unresolved. V dropped 5 bases and J dropped 3 bases, with 10 bases sitting between them. The CDR3 consists of 13 residues. CDR1 and CDR2 from the germline V gene are MNHNY and SVGAGI (reference sequence). The CDR3 protein is CASSPRRDYGYTF. CDR3 bases: TGTGCCAGCAGTCCCCGGAGGGACTATGGCTACACCTTC.

This chain uses TRBV14 with TRBJ1-1, with a possible D match to TRBD1 (6 bases). Deletions cut 0 bases from V and 4 bases from J, with 9 bases between. The length of the CDR3 is 14 residues. Germline values: CDR1 SGHDN, CDR2 FVKESK. This chain's CDR3 is CASSQDNRATEAFF. CDR3 DNA sequence: TGTGCCAGCAGCCAAGATAACAGGGCCACTGAAGCTTTCTTT.

This rearrangement joins TRBV6-6 to TRBJ2-5; 12 nucleotides line up with TRBD2. The CDR3 spans 15 residues. CDR1 and CDR2 (germline): MNHNY, SVGAGI (reference sequence). Trimming at V came to 5 bases and at J to 8 bases, leaving 9 bases not matched to a gene. CDR3 sequence (DNA): TGTGCCAGCAGTCCTAGCGGGGGGGGCTCGGAAACCCAGTACTTC. Residues: CASSPSGGGSETQYF.

This chain connects TRBV5-1 to TRBJ2-1, with 10 bases aligning to TRBD2. This CDR3 has 15 amino acids. After removal of 2 bases from V and 6 bases from J, the junction contained 5 bases not matched to a gene. Germline V lookup: CDR1 SGHRS, CDR2 YFSETQ. In DNA form, the CDR3 reads TGCGCCAGCAGCTTAGCGGGGGGGCAGGGCAATGAGCAGTTCTTC. Translated: CASSLAGGQGNEQFF.

The V gene is TRBV19, the J gene TRBJ2-1; TRBD1 agrees at 7 bases. J was trimmed by 5 bases and V by 3 bases; bases with no gene match: 1. The CDR3 totals 13 residues. The germline CDR1 and CDR2 sequences are LNHDA and SQIVND (reference sequence). The CDR3 DNA is TGTGCCAGTAGTATGGGACAGAACAATGAGCAGTTCTTC. Its translation: CASSMGQNNEQFF. Supplemented by reference TRBV19 and TRBJ2-1, the full variable domain reads DGGITQSPKYLFRKEGQNVTLSCEQNLNHDAMYWYRQDPGQGLRLIYYSQIVNDFQKGDIAEGYSVSREKKESFPLTVTSAQKNPTAFYLCASSMGQNNEQFFGPGTRLTVL.

The J gene is TRBJ2-4, the V gene TRBV7-8; D gene uncertain. Looked up from germline, CDR1 is SGHVS and CDR2 is FQNEAQ. Between the trimmed V and J ends, which lost 3 bases and 7 bases, there was a span of 10 bases. This CDR3 spans 13 amino acids. The CDR3 DNA sequence: TGTGCCAGCAGCTTGCAGGCTTCCAACATTCAGTACTTC. Its translation: CASSLQASNIQYF.

This clone was seen only a few times. The V and J genes are TRBV27 and TRBJ2-1; 11 positions agree with TRBD2. The CDR3 runs to 15 residues. Germline V gene data show CDR1 as MNHEY and CDR2 as SMNVEV (reference sequence). V lost 5 bases, J lost 10 bases, and 10 bases stayed unmatched. The CDR3 bases are TGTGCCAGCAGTGGGCTAGCGGGGGGTCCAGAGGAGCAGTTCTTC. The encoded protein is CASSGLAGGPEEQFF.

The chain employs TRBV15 and TRBJ1-1; TRBD1 matches 7 bases. Germline lookup yields CDR1 LNHNV and CDR2 YYDKDF (reference sequence). This CDR3 spans 17 amino acids. The junction had 12 bases not matched to a gene; V was cut back by 2 bases and J by 3 bases. CDR3 loop: CATSRTLQGPPDTEAFF. The CDR3 DNA sequence: TGTGCCACCAGCAGAACCCTACAGGGGCCCCCGGACACTGAAGCTTTCTTT.

V gene TRBV28 combines with J gene TRBJ2-5; 7 nucleotides match TRBD2. The length of the CDR3 is 14 residues. In germline, CDR1 is MDHEN, CDR2 SYDVKM. Trimming cost V 5 bases and J 2 bases; bases outside gene matches: 5. CDR3 residues: CASSPGGGQETQYF. CDR3 nucleotides: TGTGCCAGCAGTCCTGGGGGGGGGCAAGAGACCCAGTACTTC.

The chain has TRBV6-6 and TRBJ2-7; no firm D call. The CDR3 sequence is 13 residues long. From germline, CDR1 is MNHNY and CDR2 SVGAGI (reference sequence). Trimming removed 0 bases from V and 6 bases from J, with 9 bases in between. CDR3 coding DNA: TGTGCCAGCAGTTACTCGGAACAGAGCGAGCAGTACTTC. Translating gives CASSYSEQSEQYF.

The chain links TRBV7-2 to TRBJ1-2; D ambiguous. The CDR3 loop spans 14 amino acids. Trimming removed 1 base at V and 3 bases at J, with 9 bases between. Germline V CDR1 and CDR2: SGHTA, FQGNSA. The CDR3 coding sequence is TGTGCCAGCAGCTTAGGGAGCGGTGACTATGGCTACACCTTC. The encoded protein is CASSLGSGDYGYTF.

The chain combines TRBV20-1 with TRBJ1-1, with D hard to call. V was trimmed by 4 bases and J by 7 bases, leaving 7 bases between them. Germline assignment: CDR1 DFQATT and CDR2 SNEGSKA (reference sequence). The CDR3 spans 10 residues. The CDR3, as DNA: TGCAGTGCTATGCAGATTGAAGCTTTCTTT. It specifies CSAMQIEAFF.

This clone was seen a single time. The chain employs TRBV6-1 and TRBJ2-7; D possibly corresponds to TRBD1 (6 bases). This CDR3 is built from 14 residues. Germline V gene sequence: CDR1 MNHNS, CDR2 SASEGT. Trimming removed 8 bases from V and 0 bases from J, with 14 bases in between. The CDR3 DNA reads as TGTGCCAGCTTTGACAGGTCCAGCTCCTACGAGCAGTACTTC. Its translation: CASFDRSSSYEQYF.

The chain links TRBV2 to TRBJ2-7; TRBD1 aligns across 9 bases. Trimming cost V 4 bases and J 6 bases; bases outside gene matches: 1. Germline V gives CDR1 SNHLY, CDR2 FYNNEI. The CDR3 consists of 12 residues. The CDR3 DNA reads TGTGCCAGCAGTGGGACAGGGGCCGAGCAGTACTTC. It specifies CASSGTGAEQYF. Looking up the rest from reference TRBV2 and TRBJ2-7 gives the full variable domain: EPEVTQTPSHQVTQMGQEVILRCVPISNHLYFYWYRQILGQKVEFLVSFYNNEISEKSEIFDDQFSVERPDGSNFTLKIRSTKLEDSAMYFCASSGTGAEQYFGPGTRLTVT.

The V gene is TRBV19, the J gene TRBJ1-1; D not certain. The CDR3 loop spans 17 amino acids. V lost 1 base to trimming and J lost 0 bases, with 15 bases between them. CDR1 and CDR2 (germline): LNHDA, SQIVND (reference sequence). Written as DNA, the CDR3 is TGTGCCAGTAGTATAGGGCGGTGGCCTAAGGTGAACACTGAAGCTTTCTTT. It encodes CASSIGRWPKVNTEAFF. Looking up the rest from reference TRBV19 and TRBJ1-1 gives the full variable domain: DGGITQSPKYLFRKEGQNVTLSCEQNLNHDAMYWYRQDPGQGLRLIYYSQIVNDFQKGDIAEGYSVSREKKESFPLTVTSAQKNPTAFYLCASSIGRWPKVNTEAFFGQGTRLTVV.

The rearrangement uses TRBV2 and TRBJ1-2, with D perhaps TRBD1 (5 bases). This CDR3 has 13 amino acids. V shed 6 bases and J shed 1 base, with 9 bases lying between them. Per germline, CDR1 SNHLY and CDR2 FYNNEI. CDR3 protein: CASRLQDNYGYTF. The CDR3 coding sequence is TGTGCCAGCAGGCTACAGGATAACTATGGCTACACCTTC.

The chain links TRBV5-1 to TRBJ1-2; D possibly corresponds to TRBD1 (6 bases). V was clipped by 4 bases and J by 0 bases, with 13 bases between them. Germline V gene lookup returns CDR1 SGHRS and CDR2 YFSETQ. This CDR3 comprises 15 residues. DNA of the CDR3: TGCGCCAGCAGCGAGCGACGGACAGCTAACTATGGCTACACCTTC. Translated: CASSERRTANYGYTF.